The 2 T cell receptor beta chains below were found in one sample sequenced in a study of cytomegalovirus exposure and HLA in healthy donors. PCR used 60 Vbeta primers and 13 Jbeta primers. The assay was immunoSEQ multiplex PCR, and TCRdb's table has in-frame clones only and misses some. This sample has roughly 71,000 clones; around 73% occur once, and the top ten carry 2.5% to 3.5%. The specimen was PBMCs. The receptors shown here come from a girl aged 10 to 17 in good health and CMV-seropositive.

The chain couples TRBV30 to TRBJ2-1; tentatively, D is TRBD2 (5 bases). The CDR3 contains 11 residues. V dropped 0 bases and J dropped 9 bases, with 6 bases sitting between them. Germline lookup yields CDR1 GTSNPN and CDR2 SVGIG (reference sequence). CDR3 DNA sequence: TGTGCCTGGAGTGTACTAGGTGAGCAGTTCTTC. Its translation: CAWSVLGEQFF. The full variable domain, completed using reference TRBV30 and TRBJ2-1, is SQTIHQWPATLVQPVGSPLSLECTVEGTSNPNLYWYRQAAGRGLQLLFYSVGIGQISSEVPQNLSASRPQDRQFILSSKKLLLSDSGFYLCAWSVLGEQFFGPGTRLTVL.

The CDR3 loop reads CASSTTGVQSYEQYF. For the CDR3, the DNA is TGTGCCAGCAGCACCACGGGGGTCCAATCCTACGAGCAGTACTTC. This chain links TRBV7-8 with TRBJ2-7; perhaps TRBD2 as D (6 bases). Germline V gene lookup returns CDR1 SGHVS and CDR2 FQNEAQ. The V and J ends lost 5 bases and 1 base respectively, with 15 bases between them. The CDR3 covers 15 residues.